In its sample, the clone carrying this TCR beta chain was seen many times. Its antigen is unidentified. The sample belongs to a study of T cell repertoires in cytomegalovirus infection. Study-wide results and caveats: The ex vivo response was dominated by HLA-C-restricted CMV-specific TCR beta clonotypes.

Germline V gene sequence: CDR1 SGHVS, CDR2 FNYEAQ. The CDR3 spans 16 residues. V lost 7 bases and J lost 4; bases outside the gene matches: 14. TCRdb re-derived calls from the reads in MiXCR, one entry per CDR3 protein. This table has 300,000 to 450,000 distinct CDR3 sequences, 18% appearing once. Sequencing was carried out using PBMCs. The receptor comes from a human donor in good health (CMV status not recorded). Some clones in this sample may be carry-over from other donors' samples. The gene calls are TRBV7-6 and TRBJ1-1; 8 bases align to TRBD1. The CDR3 is CASTPWAGGAGTEAFF. The DNA for the CDR3 is TGTGCCAGCACCCCCTGGGCAGGGGGCGCGGGCACTGAAGCTTTCTTT.